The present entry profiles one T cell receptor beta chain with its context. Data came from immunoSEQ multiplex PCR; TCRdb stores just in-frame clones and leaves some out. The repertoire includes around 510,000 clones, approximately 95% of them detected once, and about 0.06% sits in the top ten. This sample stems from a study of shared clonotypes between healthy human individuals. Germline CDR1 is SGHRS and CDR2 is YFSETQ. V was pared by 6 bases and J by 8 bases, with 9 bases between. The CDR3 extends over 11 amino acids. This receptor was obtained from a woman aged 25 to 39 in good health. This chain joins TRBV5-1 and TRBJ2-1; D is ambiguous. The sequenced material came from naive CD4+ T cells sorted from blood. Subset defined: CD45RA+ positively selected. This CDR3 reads CASTGSYEQFF. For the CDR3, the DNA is TGCGCCAGCACCGGTAGCTATGAGCAGTTCTTC.